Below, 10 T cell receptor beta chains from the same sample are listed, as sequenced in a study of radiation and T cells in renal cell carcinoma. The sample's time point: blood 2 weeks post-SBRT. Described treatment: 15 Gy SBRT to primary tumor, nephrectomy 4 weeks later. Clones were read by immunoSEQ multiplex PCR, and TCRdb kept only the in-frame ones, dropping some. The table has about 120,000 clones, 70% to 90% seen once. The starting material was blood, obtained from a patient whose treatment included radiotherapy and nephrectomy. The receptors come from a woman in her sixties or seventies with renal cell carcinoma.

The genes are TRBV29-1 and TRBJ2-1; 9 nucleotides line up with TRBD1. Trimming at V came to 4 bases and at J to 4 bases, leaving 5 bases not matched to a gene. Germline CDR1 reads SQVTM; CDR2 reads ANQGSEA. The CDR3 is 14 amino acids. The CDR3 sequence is CSVADRGVYNEQFF. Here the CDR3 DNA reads TGCAGCGTTGCGGACAGGGGTGTGTACAATGAGCAGTTCTTC.

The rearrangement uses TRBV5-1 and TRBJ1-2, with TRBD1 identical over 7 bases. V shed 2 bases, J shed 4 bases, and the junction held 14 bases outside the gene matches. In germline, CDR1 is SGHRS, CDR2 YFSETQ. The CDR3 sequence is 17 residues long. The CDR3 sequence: CASSFNEGARSPYGYTF. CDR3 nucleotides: TGCGCCAGCAGCTTCAACGAGGGGGCTAGGAGTCCCTATGGCTACACCTTC. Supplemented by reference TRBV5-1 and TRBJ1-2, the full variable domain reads KAGVTQTPRYLIKTRGQQVTLSCSPISGHRSVSWYQQTPGQGLQFLFEYFSETQRNKGNFPGRFSGRQFSNSRSEMNVSTLELGDSALYLCASSFNEGARSPYGYTFGSGTRLTVV.

This CDR3 reads CASSYSWGRETEAFF. The CDR3 DNA reads as TGTGCCAGCAGTTACTCTTGGGGTAGGGAAACTGAAGCTTTCTTT. The chain employs TRBV6-5 and TRBJ1-1, with D unresolved. Trimming pared 0 bases from V and 5 bases from J, leaving 13 bases between. The CDR3 runs to 15 residues. Germline-derived CDR1 and CDR2 are MNHEY and SVGAGI.

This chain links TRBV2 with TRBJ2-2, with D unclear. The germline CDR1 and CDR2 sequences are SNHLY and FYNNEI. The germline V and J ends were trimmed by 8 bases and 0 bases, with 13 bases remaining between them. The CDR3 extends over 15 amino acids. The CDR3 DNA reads TGTGCCAGCGGTCAGGAGACTTCGAACACCGGGGAGCTGTTTTTT. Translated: CASGQETSNTGELFF. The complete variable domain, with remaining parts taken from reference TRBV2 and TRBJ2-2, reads EPEVTQTPSHQVTQMGQEVILRCVPISNHLYFYWYRQILGQKVEFLVSFYNNEISEKSEIFDDQFSVERPDGSNFTLKIRSTKLEDSAMYFCASGQETSNTGELFFGEGSRLTVL.

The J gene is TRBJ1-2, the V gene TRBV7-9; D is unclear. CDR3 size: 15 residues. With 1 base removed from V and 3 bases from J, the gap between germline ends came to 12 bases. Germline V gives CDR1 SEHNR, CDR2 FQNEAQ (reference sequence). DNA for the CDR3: TGTGCCAGCAGCTTAGGTCCAGGATTGTACTATGGCTACACCTTC. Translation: CASSLGPGLYYGYTF.

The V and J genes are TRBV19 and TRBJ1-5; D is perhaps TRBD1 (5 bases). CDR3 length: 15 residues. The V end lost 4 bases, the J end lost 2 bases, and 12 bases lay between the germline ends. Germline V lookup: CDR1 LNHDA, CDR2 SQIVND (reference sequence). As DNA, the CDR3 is TGTGCCAGTAGTACGGAGAGGGGAGGCAATCAGCCCCAGCATTTT. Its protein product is CASSTERGGNQPQHF.

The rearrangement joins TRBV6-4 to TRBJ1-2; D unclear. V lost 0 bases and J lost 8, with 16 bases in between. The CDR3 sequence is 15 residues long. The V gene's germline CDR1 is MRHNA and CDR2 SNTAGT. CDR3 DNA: TGTGCCAGCAGTGACTCTTCCAGTTCGGGTATCGGCTACACCTTC. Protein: CASSDSSSSGIGYTF.

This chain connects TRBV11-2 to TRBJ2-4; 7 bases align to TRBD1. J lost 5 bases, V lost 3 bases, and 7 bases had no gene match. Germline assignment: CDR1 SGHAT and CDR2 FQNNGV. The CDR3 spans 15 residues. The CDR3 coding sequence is TGTGCCAGCAGCTTCCGGGACAGCCAAGAAAACATTCAGTACTTC. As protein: CASSFRDSQENIQYF.

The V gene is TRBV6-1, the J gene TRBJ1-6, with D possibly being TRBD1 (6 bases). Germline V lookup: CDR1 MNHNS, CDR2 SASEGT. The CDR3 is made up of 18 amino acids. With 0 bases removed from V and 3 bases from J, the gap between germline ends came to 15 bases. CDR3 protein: CASSEALLGHLYNSPLHF. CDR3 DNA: TGTGCCAGCAGTGAAGCGCTTCTGGGACACCTCTATAATTCACCCCTCCACTTT.

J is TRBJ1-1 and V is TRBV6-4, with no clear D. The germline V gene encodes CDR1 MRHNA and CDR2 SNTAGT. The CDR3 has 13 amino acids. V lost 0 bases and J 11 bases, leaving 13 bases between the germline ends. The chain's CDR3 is CASSDSEGGEAFF. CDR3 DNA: TGTGCCAGCAGTGACTCTGAGGGAGGAGAGGCTTTCTTT.